Below, 12 T cell receptor beta chains from the same sample are listed, as sequenced in a study of cytomegalovirus exposure and HLA in healthy donors. In the PCR, 60 Vbeta and 13 Jbeta primers were used. Sequenced by immunoSEQ multiplex PCR; TCRdb stores in-frame clones only, minus some. The table includes some 140,000 clones, around 85% detected once. Sequenced input: PBMCs. The receptor set was obtained from a woman in her forties or fifties in good health and CMV-seropositive.

This clone showed up just once. The CDR3 is CASSQSSGANVLTF. The CDR3 DNA reads TGTGCCAGCAGCCAGAGCTCTGGGGCCAACGTCCTGACTTTC. The rearrangement links TRBV14 to TRBJ2-6; D not certain. Trimming left V 3 bases short and J 0 bases short, with 3 bases between. This CDR3 has 14 amino acids. Germline V CDR1 and CDR2: SGHDN, FVKESK.

This chain uses TRBV9 with TRBJ1-6; no clear D gene. This CDR3 region has 16 residues. CDR1 SGDLS and CDR2 YYNGEE come from the germline V gene. Trimming took 3 bases from V and 8 from J, leaving 18 bases between them. The CDR3 protein is CASSAQSAPLDSPLHF. CDR3 coding DNA: TGTGCCAGCAGCGCTCAGAGCGCACCGTTAGATTCACCCCTCCACTTT.

The V call is TRBV27, the J call TRBJ2-1; 7 bases map to TRBD2. CDR1 and CDR2 (germline): MNHEY, SMNVEV (reference sequence). V trimming: 4 bases; J trimming: 9 bases; junction bases outside the gene matches: 3. The CDR3 extends over 12 amino acids. CDR3 sequence reads: CASSSSGAEQFF. The CDR3, as DNA: TGTGCCAGCAGTTCTAGCGGTGCTGAGCAGTTCTTC.

The rearrangement uses TRBV9 and TRBJ2-1, with D possibly matching TRBD2 (5 bases). The V gene lost 0 bases and the J gene lost 8 bases, with 12 bases spanning the gap. The CDR3 consists of 14 residues. Germline V gives CDR1 SGDLS, CDR2 YYNGEE. The CDR3 DNA follows: TGTGCCAGCAGCGTAGGGTCTAGCCCCCATGAGCAGTTCTTC. It encodes CASSVGSSPHEQFF.

This sequence joins TRBV12-1 and TRBJ2-3; the table's D call TRBD1 went unverified against the DNA. TRBV12-1 is recorded as a pseudogene. The CDR3 contains 15 residues. CDR3 sequence: CASSFEGQGLHTQYF. CDR3 bases: TGTGCCAGCAGCTTTGAGGGACAGGGTCTTCATACGCAGTATTTT.

This chain links TRBV27 with TRBJ2-7; D remains ambiguous. V gave up 5 bases and J gave up 2 bases, with 19 bases separating them. The CDR3 runs to 16 residues. Per germline, CDR1 MNHEY and CDR2 SMNVEV (reference sequence). CDR3 protein: CASSPKGVPNAYEQYF. DNA of the CDR3: TGTGCCAGCAGTCCAAAAGGAGTTCCGAACGCCTACGAGCAGTACTTC.

This sequence joins TRBV21-1 and TRBJ1-5; the table's D call, TRBD1, has no DNA check behind it. TRBV21-1 is a known pseudogene. The CDR3 covers 13 residues. The CDR3 nucleotides are TGTGCCAGCAGCCGACAGGGAAATCAGCCCCAGCATTTT. Its protein is CASSRQGNQPQHF.

There are a few counts of this clone. The gene calls are TRBV9 and TRBJ2-3; 8 positions match TRBD1. The length of the CDR3 is 15 residues. With 3 bases clipped from V and 3 bases from J, the junction kept 6 bases outside the gene matches. The germline V gene has CDR1 SGDLS and CDR2 YYNGEE. CDR3 DNA sequence: TGTGCCAGCAGCGACTCCAGGGGGCGAACAGATACGCAGTATTTT. It is translated as CASSDSRGRTDTQYF.

Points on this clone: This may stem from a read error, because a much larger clone lies one nucleotide away. The chain couples TRBV6-1 to TRBJ2-5; D is unresolved. Per the germline V gene, CDR1 is MNHNS and CDR2 is SASEGT. Between the trimmed V and J ends, which lost 6 bases and 11 bases, there was a span of 19 bases. The CDR3 runs to 13 residues. CDR3 DNA: TGTGCCAGCAGCTCCCAGGCGACCTTTAAGCAGTACTTC. Its protein is CASSSQATFKQYF.

The table lists this clone with a few counts. The chain joins TRBV6-5 to TRBJ2-3, with TRBD2 identical over 9 bases. CDR1 is MNHEY, CDR2 SVGAGI, per germline. The CDR3 contains 13 residues. The J segment lost 4 bases and the V segment lost 5 bases, leaving 1 base of the junction unmatched. The CDR3 spells CASSKRGADTQYF. CDR3 coding DNA: TGTGCCAGCAGTAAGCGGGGGGCAGATACGCAGTATTTT.

V gene TRBV6-1 combines with J gene TRBJ1-2; 8 nucleotides align to TRBD1. CDR1 is MNHNS and CDR2 is SASEGT in the germline V gene. This CDR3 region has 13 residues. V was clipped by 6 bases and J by 3 bases; unmatched bases: 3. CDR3 bases: TGTGCCAGCAGAGAGACAGGGGACTATGGCTACACCTTC. The encoded protein is CASRETGDYGYTF.

The chain couples TRBV4-3 to TRBJ2-1; the match to TRBD2 covers 9 bases. V lost 0 bases to trimming and J lost 7 bases; unmatched junction nucleotides: 10. Germline V gene sequence: CDR1 LGHNA, CDR2 YSLEER. The CDR3 is 17 amino acids. The CDR3: CASSQEVMAGGRNEQFF. CDR3 in DNA: TGCGCCAGCAGCCAAGAGGTGATGGCGGGGGGGAGAAATGAGCAGTTCTTC.